Listed here is a single TCR beta chain. This CDR3 spans 14 amino acids. Germline CDR1 SEHNR, CDR2 FQNEAQ (reference sequence). Trimming took 5 bases from V and 3 from J, leaving 11 bases between them. The data originate from a study of blood T cell repertoires in COVID-19. Study in general: Sites in the United States, Italy and Spain provided acute and convalescent COVID-19 samples.

Per the authors' pipeline: Amplification with reference gene primers provided the estimates of nucleated cell counts. Some clones are missing from TCRdb's copy, which holds only in-frame ones; the method was immunoSEQ multiplex PCR. Clonal size and the V and J genes are those of that table, whereas D and trimming came from the DNA. The sample shows about 95,000 clones, about nine tenths of them seen only once. Material: peripheral blood. This chain joins TRBV7-9 and TRBJ1-5; D may be TRBD1 (5 bases). The origin of this receptor is an older woman with acute or convalescent COVID-19. CDR3 in amino acids: CASSAVGPNQPQHF. CDR3 bases: TGTGCCAGCAGCGCCGTGGGGCCCAATCAGCCCCAGCATTTT.